These 24 T cell receptor beta chains originate from one sample sequenced in a study of T cells after yellow fever vaccination. TCRdb fed the 5' RACE reads into MiXCR, producing one record per CDR3 protein. This sample has hundreds of thousands of distinct CDR3 sequences; approximately 15% occur once, and the top ten carry over 12%. The material was PBMCs, obtained on the day of the yellow fever booster vaccination. Receptor source: a man under 40 who received the YFV17D yellow fever vaccine.

The CDR3 sequence: CASRYGTGDGYTF. CDR3 nucleotides: TGTGCCAGCAGATACGGGACAGGGGATGGCTACACCTTC. V and J are TRBV6-5 and TRBJ1-2, with TRBD1 matching 10 bases. The CDR3 has 13 residues. Germline values: CDR1 MNHEY, CDR2 SVGAGI. V was clipped by 6 bases and J by 6 bases; unmatched bases: 4.

This clonotype was seen only a few times. The chain links TRBV5-6 to TRBJ2-4, with D tentatively TRBD2 (5 bases). This CDR3 has 14 amino acids. The V end was cut by 4 bases, the J end by 1 base, with 9 bases between. Looked up from germline, CDR1 is SGHDT and CDR2 is YYEEEE. The DNA for the CDR3 is TGTGCCAGCAGCGGGAGTGGGGCCAAAAACATTCAGTACTTC. It translates to CASSGSGAKNIQYF.

The chain is built from TRBV24-1 and TRBJ2-3, with TRBD2 identical over 12 bases. Germline values: CDR1 KGHDR, CDR2 SFDVKD. This CDR3 is built from 15 residues. V was clipped by 5 bases and J by 6 bases; unmatched bases: 5. Written as DNA, the CDR3 is TGTGCCACCAGTGCCCTAGCGGGAGGGCTTGATACGCAGTATTTT. Translated, it gives CATSALAGGLDTQYF.

In this sample, this clonotype turned up a few times. The chain couples TRBV7-9 to TRBJ2-7; either TRBD1 or TRBD2 may fit D (5 bases each). Trimming took 2 bases from V and 2 from J, leaving 13 bases between them. The CDR3 is made up of 15 amino acids. The germline V gene has CDR1 SEHNR and CDR2 FQNEAQ (reference sequence). The CDR3 nucleotides read TGTGCCAGCAGCTTATCCGGGGCCACGACCTACGAGCAGTACTTC. Protein: CASSLSGATTYEQYF.

This clonotype was picked up a small number of times. The chain couples TRBV6-2 or TRBV6-3 to TRBJ1-2; D not certain. The length of the CDR3 is 10 residues. V was cut by 8 bases and J by 3 bases, with 4 bases left in between. Per the germline V gene, CDR1 is MNHEY and CDR2 is SVGEGT. The CDR3 DNA reads TGTGCCAGCGGAGACTATGGCTACACCTTC. Its protein is CASGDYGYTF.

This chain links TRBV7-6 with TRBJ2-1; TRBD2 aligns across 12 bases. V lost 5 bases, J lost 9 bases, and 8 bases stayed unmatched. The germline CDR1 and CDR2 sequences are SGHVS and FNYEAQ. CDR3 length: 15 amino acids. The DNA for the CDR3 is TGTGCCAGCAGCACTCGACTAGCGGGAGAGGGTGAGCAGTTCTTC. This encodes CASSTRLAGEGEQFF.

The chain employs TRBV6-1 and TRBJ1-2, with TRBD1 as a possible D gene (6 bases). The germline V gene encodes CDR1 MNHNS and CDR2 SASEGT. This CDR3 has 13 amino acids. V gave up 5 bases and J gave up 5 bases, with 12 bases separating them. The chain's CDR3 is CASSPSGVYGYTF. DNA for the CDR3: TGTGCCAGCAGTCCATCAGGGGTTTATGGCTACACCTTC.

This chain uses TRBV20-1 with TRBJ1-3; D gene uncertain. Trimming stripped 4 bases from V and 0 bases from J, with 10 bases between. The CDR3 is 14 residues long. Germline lookup yields CDR1 DFQATT and CDR2 SNEGSKA (reference sequence). CDR3 region: CSATRPNSGNTIYF. The CDR3 DNA reads TGCAGTGCTACGCGGCCAAACTCTGGAAACACCATATATTTT.

The chain employs TRBV5-1 and TRBJ2-1; weak D call: TRBD2 (6 bases). This CDR3 region has 17 residues. CDR1 and CDR2 from the germline V gene are SGHRS and YFSETQ. The V gene lost 4 bases and the J gene lost 0 bases, with 17 bases spanning the gap. CDR3 protein: CASSRGGGASSYNEQFF. As DNA, the CDR3 is TGCGCCAGCAGCCGGGGAGGTGGTGCAAGCTCCTACAATGAGCAGTTCTTC.

This clonotype was seen many times. The chain carries TRBV27 and TRBJ1-2; 8 bases are a match to TRBD1. V dropped 3 bases and J dropped 6; count of bases not matched to a gene: 3. Germline V gene sequence: CDR1 MNHEY, CDR2 SMNVEV (reference sequence). The CDR3 length is 13 residues. The chain's CDR3 is CASSFRQGNGYTF. CDR3 DNA: TGTGCCAGCAGTTTTCGACAGGGGAATGGCTACACCTTC.

This clonotype occurred a few times. This chain connects TRBV3-1 to TRBJ2-4; D unclear. The germline gives CDR1 LGHDT, CDR2 YNNKEL (reference sequence). This CDR3 has 14 amino acids. The germline V and J ends were trimmed by 1 base and 9 bases, with 13 bases remaining between them. The CDR3 coding sequence is TGTGCCAGCAGCCAAGGAAAGGGTTCGGGCATTCAGTACTTC. It yields the protein CASSQGKGSGIQYF.

J is TRBJ2-1 and V is TRBV4-2; 7 bases fit TRBD1. This CDR3 is 17 amino acids long. Germline-derived CDR1 and CDR2 are LGHNA and YNFKEQ. With 1 base clipped from V and 2 bases from J, the junction kept 8 bases outside the gene matches. In DNA form, the CDR3 reads TGTGCCAGCAGCCAAGGAAGGGCAGGGGGTACCTACAATGAGCAGTTCTTC. Translating it yields CASSQGRAGGTYNEQFF.

The sample holds many counts of this clonotype. The CDR3 DNA follows: TGCAGTGCTAGAGGACTAGCGGAGAACACCGGGGAGCTGTTTTTT. Residues: CSARGLAENTGELFF. The genes are TRBV20-1 and TRBJ2-2, with 9 bases fitting TRBD2. This CDR3 spans 15 amino acids. V lost 1 base to trimming and J lost 1 base; unmatched junction nucleotides: 1. Germline V lookup: CDR1 DFQATT, CDR2 SNEGSKA (reference sequence).

The J gene is TRBJ2-3, the V gene TRBV25-1; 9 nucleotides match TRBD2. The trim removed 0 bases at V and 5 bases at J, leaving 9 bases unmatched. The V gene's germline CDR1 is MGHDK and CDR2 SYGVNS. CDR3 length: 17 residues. The CDR3 DNA follows: TGTGCCAGCAGTGAATATATACTAGCGGGCCAGGGAGATACGCAGTATTTT. This sequence encodes CASSEYILAGQGDTQYF. The variable domain in full, completed from reference TRBV25-1 and TRBJ2-3, reads EADIYQTPRYLVIGTGKKITLECSQTMGHDKMYWYQQDPGMELHLIHYSYGVNSTEKGDLSSESTVSRIRTEHFPLTLESARPSHTSQYLCASSEYILAGQGDTQYFGPGTRLTVL.

This clonotype has just a few counts. This rearrangement joins TRBV6-1 to TRBJ2-5; D is perhaps TRBD1 (5 bases). Trimming removed 4 bases at V and 2 bases at J, with 17 bases between. The V gene's germline CDR1 is MNHNS and CDR2 SASEGT. The CDR3 has 16 residues. The CDR3 loop is CASSARTMGFQETQYF. The DNA of the CDR3 is TGTGCCAGCAGTGCCCGGACAATGGGATTTCAAGAGACCCAGTACTTC.

The genes are TRBV15 and TRBJ2-7; tentative D call: TRBD2 (6 bases). The CDR3 length is 16 residues. V lost 5 bases and J lost 0, with 17 bases in between. Germline CDR1 reads LNHNV; CDR2 reads YYDKDF (reference sequence). The CDR3 sequence is CATSDPRDSNSYEQYF. CDR3 bases: TGTGCCACCAGCGACCCCAGGGACTCCAACTCCTACGAGCAGTACTTC.

The J gene is TRBJ2-5, the V gene TRBV7-9; 7 bases are a match to TRBD2. This CDR3 is 16 amino acids long. From germline, CDR1 is SEHNR and CDR2 FQNEAQ (reference sequence). V lost 5 bases to trimming and J lost 1 base; unmatched junction nucleotides: 10. The CDR3 reads CASSRGERSSQETQYF. CDR3 DNA: TGTGCCAGCAGCCGGGGGGAGCGGAGCTCCCAAGAGACCCAGTACTTC.

This sequence joins TRBV7-2 and TRBJ2-5; 12 bases are a match to TRBD2. V gave up 3 bases and J gave up 11 bases; unmatched junction bases: 10. Per germline, CDR1 SGHTA and CDR2 FQGNSA. The CDR3 length is 15 residues. CDR3 DNA sequence: TGTGCCAGCAGCTTTCGACTAGCGGGAGTGACTCATCAGTACTTC. Protein product: CASSFRLAGVTHQYF.

This clonotype was picked up a small number of times. The chain recombines TRBV12-3 or TRBV12-4 with TRBJ1-5; D unclear. The CDR3 has 12 residues. V lost 3 bases, J lost 7 bases, and 7 bases lay in between. The chain's CDR3 is CASSFGYQPQHF. The CDR3 DNA reads as TGTGCCAGCAGTTTTGGGTACCAGCCCCAGCATTTT.

This clonotype was detected only a few times. The chain is built from TRBV18 and TRBJ2-1; D perhaps matches TRBD2 (6 bases). V was cut by 5 bases and J by 6 bases, with 20 bases left in between. The CDR3 spans 16 residues. Germline loops: CDR1 KGHSH, CDR2 LQKENI. The CDR3 reads CASSSKPGLSTNEQFF. CDR3 in DNA: TGTGCCAGCTCATCGAAACCGGGACTTTCGACCAATGAGCAGTTCTTC.

This chain connects TRBV15 to TRBJ2-7; 9 nucleotides agree with TRBD1. From germline, CDR1 is LNHNV and CDR2 YYDKDF (reference sequence). V dropped 4 bases and J dropped 7; count of bases not matched to a gene: 5. The CDR3 loop spans 13 amino acids. CDR3 loop: CATSTGQGWEQYF. The CDR3 region has the DNA TGTGCCACCAGCACCGGACAGGGGTGGGAGCAGTACTTC.

Only a few counts were recorded for this clonotype. The chain uses TRBV29-1 and TRBJ1-1, with D tentatively TRBD1 (5 bases). The V gene lost 7 bases and the J gene lost 0 bases, with 12 bases spanning the gap. Germline V lookup: CDR1 SQVTM, CDR2 ANQGSEA. The CDR3 extends over 13 amino acids. CDR3 nucleotides: TGCAGCGCGGACAAATCACTGAACACTGAAGCTTTCTTT. Amino acids: CSADKSLNTEAFF.

The chain is built from TRBV27 and TRBJ2-1; 9 bases align to TRBD1. The V gene end was trimmed by 6 bases and the J gene end by 9 bases; junction bases not matched to a gene: 9. CDR1 MNHEY and CDR2 SMNVEV come from the germline V gene (reference sequence). CDR3 length: 14 amino acids. CDR3 residues: CASSSGTGRGEQFF. CDR3 sequence (DNA): TGTGCCAGCAGCTCCGGGACAGGGAGGGGTGAGCAGTTCTTC.

In this sample, this clonotype turned up a few times. J is TRBJ1-5 and V is TRBV6-6; D uncertain. CDR3 size: 13 residues. Germline values: CDR1 MNHNY, CDR2 SVGAGI (reference sequence). V gave up 7 bases and J gave up 9 bases, with 16 bases separating them. The CDR3 DNA reads TGTGCCAGCAACCATACGGGGAGAGGGCCCCAGCATTTT. It encodes CASNHTGRGPQHF.